This T cell receptor beta chain emerged from a study of shared clonotypes between healthy human individuals. Study-wide points: Approximately 5.4% of naive CD4 clonotypes were common to several donors. Clonotypes shared by all four sorted-subset donors had higher generation probabilities than non-shared clonotypes.

Here immunoSEQ multiplex PCR was the method, and the copy in TCRdb shows in-frame clones only, minus some. The sample includes some 2 million clones, about 95% of them seen just once. With regard to this clone: Its target is not known.

In germline, CDR1 is LNHDA, CDR2 SQIVND (reference sequence). The CDR3 runs 12 residues. Trimming removed 0 bases from V and 8 bases from J, with 7 bases in between. Terminally differentiated effector memory CD45RA+ cells were left out of the naive CD8 fraction, which was CD45RO-negative and positively selected for CCR7. Sequenced input: naive CD8+ T cells sorted from blood. The TCR comes from a young man in good health. This chain links TRBV19 with TRBJ1-1; no definite D call. CDR3 region: CASSIDPTEAFF. As DNA, the CDR3 is TGTGCCAGTAGTATAGATCCCACCGAAGCTTTCTTT.